Below are 6 T cell receptor beta chains sequenced from a single sample in a study of blood T cell repertoires in COVID-19. TCRdb's table, derived via immunoSEQ multiplex PCR, lists solely in-frame clones and lacks some. The data show almost 300,000 clones, about 88% seen once. Sequencing was carried out using peripheral blood. The receptors were gathered from a man aged 70-80 years with acute or convalescent COVID-19.

The J gene is TRBJ2-5, the V gene TRBV27, with 7 bases matching TRBD2. The CDR3 is 13 residues long. V was pared by 3 bases and J by 4 bases, with 2 bases of the junction left unmatched. CDR1 and CDR2 (germline): MNHEY, SMNVEV (reference sequence). In DNA, the CDR3 is TGTGCCAGCAGTTTGGGAGGGTTAGAGACCCAGTACTTC. Protein: CASSLGGLETQYF.

This clone was recorded a few times. The chain employs TRBV14 and TRBJ1-4, with 7 nucleotides matching TRBD1. The CDR3 contains 14 residues. J lost 8 bases, V lost 1 base, and 4 bases had no gene match. Germline V CDR1 and CDR2: SGHDN, FVKESK. CDR3 loop: CASSQGGTDEKLFF. Written as DNA, the CDR3 is TGTGCCAGCAGCCAAGGAGGGACAGACGAAAAACTGTTTTTT. The whole variable domain, remainder taken from reference TRBV14 and TRBJ1-4, is EAGVTQFPSHSVIEKGQTVTLRCDPISGHDNLYWYRRVMGKEIKFLLHFVKESKQDESGMPNNRFLAERTGGTYSTLKVQPAELEDSGVYFCASSQGGTDEKLFFGSGTQLSVL.

The chain couples TRBV6-5 to TRBJ1-2; maybe TRBD1 (5 bases). Germline values: CDR1 MNHEY, CDR2 SVGAGI. Trimming removed 2 bases from V and 1 base from J, with 8 bases in between. This CDR3 comprises 14 residues. CDR3 protein: CASSYRQGNYGYTF. CDR3 coding DNA: TGTGCCAGCAGTTACAGGCAGGGTAACTATGGCTACACCTTC.

The V call is TRBV7-2, the J call TRBJ1-2; 7 nucleotides agree with TRBD1. The J segment lost 6 bases and the V segment lost 6 bases, leaving 4 bases of the junction unmatched. Per germline, CDR1 SGHTA and CDR2 FQGNSA. The CDR3 is made up of 12 amino acids. Here the CDR3 reads CASSRDRDGYTF. The DNA of the CDR3 is TGTGCCAGCAGTCGAGACAGGGATGGCTACACCTTC. Full variable domain (outside the CDR3, taken from reference TRBV7-2 and TRBJ1-2): GAGVSQSPSNKVTEKGKDVELRCDPISGHTALYWYRQSLGQGLEFLIYFQGNSAPDKSGLPSDRFSAERTGGSVSTLTIQRTQQEDSAVYLCASSRDRDGYTFGSGTRLTVV.

The V and J genes are TRBV10-1 and TRBJ2-3; no clear D. The CDR3 sequence is 13 residues long. The germline V gene has CDR1 WNHNN and CDR2 SYGVQD (reference sequence). Trimming took 2 bases from V and 5 from J, leaving 8 bases between them. The CDR3 region is CASSEDPGDTQYF. CDR3 nucleotide sequence: TGCGCCAGCAGTGAGGACCCGGGAGATACGCAGTATTTT.

V usage is TRBV2 and J usage is TRBJ2-1; D might be TRBD2 (6 bases). The CDR3 is 14 residues long. V gave up 1 base and J gave up 4 bases, with 8 bases separating them. Germline loops: CDR1 SNHLY, CDR2 FYNNEI. CDR3 sequence reads: CASSEDGGYNEQFF. The CDR3 region has the DNA TGTGCCAGCAGTGAAGACGGGGGATACAATGAGCAGTTCTTC.